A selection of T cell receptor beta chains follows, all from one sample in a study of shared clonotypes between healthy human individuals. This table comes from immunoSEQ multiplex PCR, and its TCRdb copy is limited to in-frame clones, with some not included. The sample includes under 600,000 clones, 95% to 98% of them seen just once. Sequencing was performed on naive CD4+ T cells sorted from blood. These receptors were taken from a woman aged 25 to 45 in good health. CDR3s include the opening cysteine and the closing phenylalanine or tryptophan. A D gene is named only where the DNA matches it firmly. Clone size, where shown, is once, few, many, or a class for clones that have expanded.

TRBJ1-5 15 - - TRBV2 CASSEAETGGQPQHF TGTGCCAGCAGTGAAGCGGAGACAGGCGGACAGCCCCAGCATTTT
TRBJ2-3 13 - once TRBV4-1 CASSRFLGDTQYF TGCGCCAGCAGCCGATTCTTAGGGGATACGCAGTATTTT
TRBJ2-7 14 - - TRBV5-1 CASSLNWSAGEQYF TGCGCCAGCAGCTTGAATTGGTCGGCCGGCGAGCAGTACTTC
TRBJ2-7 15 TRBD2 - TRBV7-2 CASSRGLASAGEQYF TGTGCCAGCAGCAGGGGACTAGCGTCTGCGGGGGAGCAGTACTTC
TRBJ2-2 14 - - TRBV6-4 CASSAFFGSGELFF TGTGCCAGCAGTGCTTTCTTTGGGAGCGGGGAGCTGTTTTTT
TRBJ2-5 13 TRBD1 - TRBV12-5 CASGTGGSETQYF TGTGCTAGTGGAACAGGGGGCTCGGAGACCCAGTACTTC
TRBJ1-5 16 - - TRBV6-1 CASSASGSYSNQPQHF TGTGCCAGCAGTGCCTCAGGCAGTTATAGCAATCAGCCCCAGCATTTT
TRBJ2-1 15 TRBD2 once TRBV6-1 CASSGSIAGLGEQFF TGTGCCAGCAGTGGGTCTATAGCGGGATTAGGGGAGCAGTTCTTC
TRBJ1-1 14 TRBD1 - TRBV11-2 CASSLERTGGTAFF TGTGCCAGCAGCTTAGAAAGGACAGGGGGCACCGCTTTCTTT
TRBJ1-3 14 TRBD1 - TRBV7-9 CASSLGRGQNTIYF TGTGCCAGCAGCTTAGGCAGGGGGCAAAACACCATATATTTT
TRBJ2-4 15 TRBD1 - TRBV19 CASSIASAGGNIQYF TGTGCCAGTAGTATAGCCAGCGCAGGGGGAAACATTCAGTACTTC
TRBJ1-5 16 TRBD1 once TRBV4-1 CASSQAGQGTVLPQHF TGCGCCAGCAGCCAAGCCGGACAGGGGACTGTTTTGCCCCAGCATTTT
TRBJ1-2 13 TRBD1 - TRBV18 CASSADRAYGYTF TGTGCCAGCTCCGCGGACAGGGCCTATGGCTACACCTTC
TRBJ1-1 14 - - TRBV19 CASSILSPNTEAFF TGTGCCAGTAGTATTCTCAGCCCGAACACTGAAGCTTTCTTT
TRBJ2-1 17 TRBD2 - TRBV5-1 CASSLATSGRGVNEQFF TGCGCCAGCAGCTTGGCGACTAGCGGGAGGGGCGTCAATGAGCAGTTCTTC
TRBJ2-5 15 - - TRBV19 CASSNGVGTQETQYF TGTGCCAGTAGTAATGGGGTGGGAACTCAAGAGACCCAGTACTTC
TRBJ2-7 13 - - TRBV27 CASSFSAGYEQYF TGTGCCAGCAGTTTCAGCGCCGGCTACGAGCAGTACTTC
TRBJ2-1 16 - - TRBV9 CASSVGSGLGLNEQFF TGTGCCAGCAGCGTAGGATCAGGGCTTGGACTCAATGAGCAGTTCTTC
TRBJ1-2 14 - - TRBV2 CASSVDSGGLGYTF TGTGCCAGCAGTGTCGACTCGGGGGGGCTTGGCTACACCTTC
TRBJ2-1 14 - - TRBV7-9 CASSLARLHNEQFF TGTGCCAGCAGCTTAGCGCGACTCCACAATGAGCAGTTCTTC
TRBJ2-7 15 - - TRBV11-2 CASTRQLVPVYEQYF TGTGCCAGCACCCGACAATTAGTGCCGGTCTACGAGCAGTACTTC
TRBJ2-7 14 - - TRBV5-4 CASSLDNPGGEQYF TGTGCCAGCAGCTTGGACAACCCCGGAGGCGAGCAGTACTTC
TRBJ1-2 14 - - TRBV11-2 CASSPIGTGYGYTF TGTGCCAGCAGCCCGATCGGGACGGGATATGGCTACACCTTC
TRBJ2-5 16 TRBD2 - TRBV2 CASSDPGTKGYGEQYF TGTGCCAGCAGTGACCCCGGGACTAAGGGATACGGAGAGCAGTACTTC
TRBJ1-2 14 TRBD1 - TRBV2 CASRRGQGPGGYTF TGTGCCAGCAGGCGGGGACAGGGGCCCGGTGGCTACACCTTC
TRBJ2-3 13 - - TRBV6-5 CASSPGSADTQYF TGTGCCAGCAGTCCGGGGAGCGCAGATACGCAGTATTTT
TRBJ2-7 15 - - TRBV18 CASSPPGQGTYEQYF TGTGCCAGCTCACCACCGGGTCAGGGCACCTACGAGCAGTACTTC
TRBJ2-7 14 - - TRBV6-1 CASSEALSSYEQYF TGTGCCAGCAGTGAAGCCTTAAGCTCCTACGAGCAGTACTTC
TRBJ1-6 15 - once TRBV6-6 CASSKPRDRNSPLHF TGTGCCAGCAGTAAACCCCGGGACCGCAATTCACCCCTCCACTTT
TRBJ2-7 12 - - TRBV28 CASSPLQGEQYF TGTGCCAGCAGCCCCCTTCAGGGCGAGCAGTACTTC
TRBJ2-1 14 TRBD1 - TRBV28 CASSPPRQGTEQFF TGTGCCAGCAGTCCCCCCAGACAGGGTACTGAGCAGTTCTTC
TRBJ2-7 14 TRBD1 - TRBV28 CASGSTGFTYEQYF TGTGCCAGCGGATCGACAGGGTTTACCTACGAGCAGTACTTC
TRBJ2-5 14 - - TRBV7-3 CASSLNVGRETQYF TGTGCCAGCAGCTTAAATGTGGGGAGGGAGACCCAGTACTTC
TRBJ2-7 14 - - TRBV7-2 CASSPRGSVYEQYF TGTGCCAGCAGCCCCCGGGGTAGCGTTTACGAGCAGTACTTC
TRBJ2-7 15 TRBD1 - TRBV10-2 CASSESVPGQGMEYF TGCGCCAGCAGTGAGTCAGTCCCGGGACAGGGGATGGAGTACTTC
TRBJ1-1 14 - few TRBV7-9 CASSLATGNTEAFF TGTGCCAGCAGCTTAGCTACAGGGAACACTGAAGCTTTCTTT
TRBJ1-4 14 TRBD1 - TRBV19 CASSMTGTNEKLFF TGTGCCAGTAGTATGACAGGGACTAATGAAAAACTGTTTTTT
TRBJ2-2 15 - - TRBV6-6 CASSYNSGYTGELFF TGTGCCAGCAGTTACAACTCGGGGTACACCGGGGAGCTGTTTTTT
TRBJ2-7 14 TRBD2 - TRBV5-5 CASSTPGGSYEQYF TGTGCCAGCAGCACGCCGGGGGGTTCCTACGAGCAGTACTTC
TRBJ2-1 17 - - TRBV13 CASSQTPGQGGGNEQFF TGTGCCAGCAGCCAGACCCCCGGACAGGGCGGGGGCAATGAGCAGTTCTTC
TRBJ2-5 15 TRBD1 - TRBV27 CASSIDRGSKETQYF TGTGCCAGCAGTATAGACAGGGGGTCTAAAGAGACCCAGTACTTC
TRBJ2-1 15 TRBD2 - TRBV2 CASSSSGRAYNEQFF TGTGCCAGCAGCTCTAGCGGGAGGGCCTATAATGAGCAGTTCTTC
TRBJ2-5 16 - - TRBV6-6 CASSYGAGTQGGTQYF TGTGCCAGCAGTTACGGGGCCGGGACGCAAGGCGGGACCCAGTACTTC
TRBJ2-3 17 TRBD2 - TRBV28 CASCSEGLADHPDTQYF TGTGCCAGCTGCAGTGAGGGACTAGCGGACCACCCAGATACGCAGTATTTT
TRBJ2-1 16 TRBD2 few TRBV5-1 CASSWGLAGGDNEQFF TGCGCCAGCAGCTGGGGACTAGCGGGAGGGGACAATGAGCAGTTCTTC
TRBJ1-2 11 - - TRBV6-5 CASSLPGGYTF TGTGCCAGCAGCTTACCGGGGGGCTACACCTTC
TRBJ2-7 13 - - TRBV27 CASSLTFSYEQYF TGTGCCAGCAGTTTAACTTTCTCCTACGAGCAGTACTTC
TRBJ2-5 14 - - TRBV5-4 CASSGGSPQETQYF TGTGCCAGCAGCGGGGGGAGTCCTCAAGAGACCCAGTACTTC
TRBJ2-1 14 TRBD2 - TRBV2 CASTKREGRNEQFF TGTGCCAGCACGAAGCGGGAGGGCCGAAATGAGCAGTTCTTC
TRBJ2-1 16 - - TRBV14 CASSQGATRSLNEQFF TGTGCCAGCAGCCAAGGTGCGACTAGAAGTTTGAATGAGCAGTTCTTC
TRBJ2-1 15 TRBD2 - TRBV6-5 CASSQSGRRYNEQFF TGTGCCAGCAGCCAGAGCGGGAGGAGATACAATGAGCAGTTCTTC
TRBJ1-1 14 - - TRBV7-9 CASSLDGPPLEAFF TGTGCCAGCAGCTTAGACGGGCCTCCACTTGAAGCTTTCTTT
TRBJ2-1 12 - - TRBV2 CASREGGNEQFF TGTGCCAGCAGGGAGGGAGGCAATGAGCAGTTCTTC
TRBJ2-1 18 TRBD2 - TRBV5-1 CASSSIPTSSLVANEQFF TGCGCCAGCAGCTCCATCCCGACTAGCTCGCTGGTCGCCAATGAGCAGTTCTTC
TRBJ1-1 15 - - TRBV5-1 CASTSGGLMNTEAFF TGCGCCAGCACTTCCGGGGGGCTTATGAACACTGAAGCTTTCTTT